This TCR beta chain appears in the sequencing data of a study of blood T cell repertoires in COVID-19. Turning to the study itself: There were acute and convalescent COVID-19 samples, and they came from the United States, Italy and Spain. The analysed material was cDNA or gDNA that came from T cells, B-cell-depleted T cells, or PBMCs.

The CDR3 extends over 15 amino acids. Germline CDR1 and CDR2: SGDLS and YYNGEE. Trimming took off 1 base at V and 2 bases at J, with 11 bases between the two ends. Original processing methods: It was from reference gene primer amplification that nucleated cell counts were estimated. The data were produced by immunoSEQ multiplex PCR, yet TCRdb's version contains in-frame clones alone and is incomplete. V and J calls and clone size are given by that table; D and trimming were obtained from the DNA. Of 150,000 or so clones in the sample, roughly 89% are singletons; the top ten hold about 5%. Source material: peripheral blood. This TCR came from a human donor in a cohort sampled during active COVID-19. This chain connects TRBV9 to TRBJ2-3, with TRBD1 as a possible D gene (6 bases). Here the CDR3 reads CASSVSWGPTDTQYF. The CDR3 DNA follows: TGTGCCAGCAGCGTAAGTTGGGGGCCCACAGATACGCAGTATTTT.